This T cell receptor beta chain was sequenced in a study of blood T cell repertoires in COVID-19. About the research overall: Whether acute or convalescent, the COVID-19 samples came from the United States, Italy and Spain. The analysed material was cDNA or gDNA that came from T cells, B-cell-depleted T cells, or PBMCs.

Original analysis: Amplifying reference gene primers gave estimates of nucleated cell counts. The protocol was immunoSEQ multiplex PCR, while the TCRdb copy is restricted to in-frame clones and leaves out a portion. D and trimming come from the DNA, and the V and J calls and clone size come from that table. Among roughly 100,000 clones listed, nearly 90% were seen once. The CDR3 is 17 amino acids. Trimming removed 1 base from V and 0 bases from J, with 13 bases in between. Germline V lookup: CDR1 KGHSH, CDR2 LQKENI. Sample: peripheral blood. The chain combines TRBV18 with TRBJ2-1; D is unresolved. The TCR originated in a woman of 80 years or more with active COVID-19. CDR3 loop: CASSPQILQSSYNEQFF. The CDR3 DNA sequence: TGTGCCAGCTCACCACAGATCTTACAGAGCTCCTACAATGAGCAGTTCTTC. The full variable domain, completed using reference TRBV18 and TRBJ2-1, is NAGVMQNPRHLVRRRGQEARLRCSPMKGHSHVYWYRQLPEEGLKFMVYLQKENIIDESGMPKERFSAEFPKEGPSILRIQQVVRGDSAAYFCASSPQILQSSYNEQFFGPGTRLTVL.